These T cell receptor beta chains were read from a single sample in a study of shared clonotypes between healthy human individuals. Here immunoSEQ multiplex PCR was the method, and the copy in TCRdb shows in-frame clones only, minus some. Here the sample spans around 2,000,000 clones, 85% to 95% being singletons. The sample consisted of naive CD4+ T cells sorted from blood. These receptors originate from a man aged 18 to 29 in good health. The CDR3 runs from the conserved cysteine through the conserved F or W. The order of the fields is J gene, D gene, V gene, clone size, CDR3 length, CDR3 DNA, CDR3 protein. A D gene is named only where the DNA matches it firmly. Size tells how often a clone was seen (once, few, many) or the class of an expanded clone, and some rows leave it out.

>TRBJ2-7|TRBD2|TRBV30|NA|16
TGTGCCTGGAGTCGAGGAGGCGTGCTAGCGGGTTACGAGCAGTACTTC
CAWSRGGVLAGYEQYF
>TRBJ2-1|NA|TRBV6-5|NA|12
TGTGCCAGCAGTCGGGAGTCCAATGAGCAGTTCTTC
CASSRESNEQFF
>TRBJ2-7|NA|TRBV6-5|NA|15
TGTGCCAGCAGTATGCCTCAAGCCGGCTCCTACGAGCAGTACTTC
CASSMPQAGSYEQYF
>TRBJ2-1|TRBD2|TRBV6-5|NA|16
TGTGCCAGCAGTTACGTAGCGGGGGGCTCCTACAATGAGCAGTTCTTC
CASSYVAGGSYNEQFF
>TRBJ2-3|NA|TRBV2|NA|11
TGTGCCAGCAGTCGGGGAGATACGCAGTATTTT
CASSRGDTQYF
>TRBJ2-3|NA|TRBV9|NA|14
TGTGCCAGCAGCGTAACAGTTTTAGCAGATACGCAGTATTTT
CASSVTVLADTQYF
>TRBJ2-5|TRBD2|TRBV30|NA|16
TGTGCCTGGAGTGTAGGGACTAGCGGGGGGGGAGAGACCCAGTACTTC
CAWSVGTSGGGETQYF
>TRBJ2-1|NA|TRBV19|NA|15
TGTGCCAGTACCGTGGGACATAGCTCCTACAATGAGCAGTTCTTC
CASTVGHSSYNEQFF
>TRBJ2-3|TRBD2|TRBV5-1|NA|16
TGCGCCAGCAGCAGAGGCTATAGCGGGGGCACAGATACGCAGTATTTT
CASSRGYSGGTDTQYF
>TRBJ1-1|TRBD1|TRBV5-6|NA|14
TGTGCCAGCAGGTTGGGACAGGCGAACACTGAAGCTTTCTTT
CASRLGQANTEAFF
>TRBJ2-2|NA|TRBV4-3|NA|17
TGCGCCAGCAGCCAAGATCGAAGGGAGTGGAACACCGGGGAGCTGTTTTTT
CASSQDRREWNTGELFF
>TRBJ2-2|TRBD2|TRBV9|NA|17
TGTGCCAGCAGCGTGTCTAGCGGGGCTTTGAACACCGGGGAGCTGTTTTTT
CASSVSSGALNTGELFF
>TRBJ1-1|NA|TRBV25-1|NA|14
TGTGCCAGCAGCAGATGGGGGGGATTAACTGAAGCTTTCTTT
CASSRWGGLTEAFF
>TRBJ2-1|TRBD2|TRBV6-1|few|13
TGTGCCAGCAGTTTACTAGCGGGGGTCCATGAGTTCTTC
CASSLLAGVHEFF
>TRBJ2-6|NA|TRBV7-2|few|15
TGTGCCAGCAGCACTCCCCGGTCTGGGGCCAACGTCCTGACTTTC
CASSTPRSGANVLTF
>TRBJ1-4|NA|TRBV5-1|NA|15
TGCGCCAGCAGCTTGGCAGGGGATCCGAATGAAAAACTGTTTTTT
CASSLAGDPNEKLFF
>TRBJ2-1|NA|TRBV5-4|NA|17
TGTGCCAGCAGCTTCCCTAGACCTGGAAACTCCTACAATGAGCAGTTCTTC
CASSFPRPGNSYNEQFF
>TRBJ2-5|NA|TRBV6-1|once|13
TGTGCCAGCAGTGGCGGGACTGTAGAGACCCAGTACTTC
CASSGGTVETQYF
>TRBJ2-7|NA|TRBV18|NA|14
TGTGCCAGCTCACCCCTGGACAGCCCCTACGAGCAGTACTTC
CASSPLDSPYEQYF
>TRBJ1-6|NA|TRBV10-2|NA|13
TGCGCCAGCGAGGAACAGTCTAATTCACCCCTCCACTTT
CASEEQSNSPLHF
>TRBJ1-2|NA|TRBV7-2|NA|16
TGTGCCAGCAGCTTAGGACTGTCCGTTTCTAACTATGGCTACACCTTC
CASSLGLSVSNYGYTF
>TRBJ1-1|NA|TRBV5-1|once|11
TGCGCCAGCAGACGGAATCTCGAAGCTTTCTTT
CASRRNLEAFF
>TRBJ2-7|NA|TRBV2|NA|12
TGTGCCAGCAGCGGGGACTTCTACGAGCAGTACTTC
CASSGDFYEQYF
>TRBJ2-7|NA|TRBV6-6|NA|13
TGTGCCAGTGGGCGGGGCGGATCCTACGAGCAGTACTTC
CASGRGGSYEQYF
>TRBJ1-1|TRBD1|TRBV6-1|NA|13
TGTGCCAGCAGTTGGGACAGGTCTTTTGAAGCTTTCTTT
CASSWDRSFEAFF
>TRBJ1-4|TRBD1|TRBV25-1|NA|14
TGTGCCAGCAGTGCCTGGACAGGGGATGAAAAACTGTTTTTT
CASSAWTGDEKLFF
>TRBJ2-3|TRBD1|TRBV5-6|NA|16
TGTGCCAGCAGCTTGACAGGGGGTATCCGCACAGATACGCAGTATTTT
CASSLTGGIRTDTQYF
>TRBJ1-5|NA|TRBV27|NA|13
TGTGCCAGCAGCCAGGGGTTTGCTCAGCCCCAGCATTTT
CASSQGFAQPQHF
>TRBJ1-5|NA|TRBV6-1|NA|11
TGTGCCAGCAGTGTCAATCAGCCCCAGCATTTT
CASSVNQPQHF
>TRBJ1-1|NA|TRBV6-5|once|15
TGTGCCAGCAGTTACTCTGCTAAGGATCACACTGAAGCTTTCTTT
CASSYSAKDHTEAFF
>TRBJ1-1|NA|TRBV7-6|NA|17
TGTGCCAGCAGCTTACGGTGGGCGGGATGGGGGAACACTGAAGCTTTCTTT
CASSLRWAGWGNTEAFF
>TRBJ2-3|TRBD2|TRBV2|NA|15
TGTGCCAGCCAGGGGCTAGCGGGGGGCTGGGATACGCAGTATTTT
CASQGLAGGWDTQYF
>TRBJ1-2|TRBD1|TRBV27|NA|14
TGTGCCAGCAGTTACGGGACAGGATCGGACGGCTACACCTTC
CASSYGTGSDGYTF
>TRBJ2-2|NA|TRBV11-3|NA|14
TGTGCCAGCAGCTTAGACAGGAACACCGGGGAGCTGTTTTTT
CASSLDRNTGELFF
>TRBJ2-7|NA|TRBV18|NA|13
TGTGCCAGCTCACCACGTGAAGGGTACGAGCAGTACTTC
CASSPREGYEQYF
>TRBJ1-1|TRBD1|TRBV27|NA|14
TGTGCCAGCAGGCGGACAGGGGGAGGCACTGAAGCTTTCTTT
CASRRTGGGTEAFF